The rows below give T cell receptor beta chains drawn from one sample of a study of blood T cell repertoires in COVID-19. TCRdb's table, derived via immunoSEQ multiplex PCR, lists solely in-frame clones and lacks some. This sample has over 50,000 clones, with approximately 86% found just once. Input material: peripheral blood. These receptors all stem from a man in his 70s with active COVID-19. The CDR3 runs from the conserved cysteine through the conserved F or W. The order of the fields is J gene, clone size, D gene, V gene, CDR3 protein, CDR3 DNA. The D gene is left open where the match is weak. Expanded clones get a size class; other rows say once, few or many, or leave the size out.

j_gene: TRBJ1-1
abundance: -
d_gene: -
v_gene: TRBV6-5
CDR3aa: CASRFSVNTEAFF
CDR3nt: TGTGCCAGCAGATTTTCTGTGAACACTGAAGCTTTCTTT

j_gene: TRBJ1-2
abundance: -
d_gene: -
v_gene: TRBV5-4
CDR3aa: CASSLDGGVRGYTF
CDR3nt: TGTGCCAGCAGCTTGGATGGGGGGGTGCGCGGCTACACCTTC

j_gene: TRBJ1-1
abundance: few
d_gene: -
v_gene: TRBV6-5
CDR3aa: CASSYYRGAEAFF
CDR3nt: TGTGCCAGCAGTTACTACCGGGGGGCTGAAGCTTTCTTT

j_gene: TRBJ1-4
abundance: -
d_gene: TRBD1
v_gene: TRBV5-1
CDR3aa: CASSTQGADEKLFF
CDR3nt: TGCGCCAGCAGCACACAGGGGGCTGACGAAAAACTGTTTTTT

j_gene: TRBJ1-2
abundance: -
d_gene: TRBD1
v_gene: TRBV19
CDR3aa: CASSPGQAYGYTF
CDR3nt: TGTGCCAGTAGTCCGGGACAGGCCTATGGCTACACCTTC

j_gene: TRBJ1-3
abundance: -
d_gene: TRBD1
v_gene: TRBV4-3
CDR3aa: CASSPRDSEGNTIYF
CDR3nt: TGCGCCAGCAGCCCCCGGGACAGTGAAGGAAACACCATATATTTT

j_gene: TRBJ1-2
abundance: -
d_gene: -
v_gene: TRBV6-5
CDR3aa: CASSYSGGAGYGYTF
CDR3nt: TGTGCCAGCAGTTACTCGGGAGGGGCGGGCTATGGCTACACCTTC

j_gene: TRBJ1-2
abundance: -
d_gene: -
v_gene: TRBV5-1
CDR3aa: CASSAGLRDYSFHGYTF
CDR3nt: TGCGCCAGCAGCGCGGGACTTAGAGACTATTCGTTCCATGGCTACACCTTC

j_gene: TRBJ1-1
abundance: -
d_gene: -
v_gene: TRBV18
CDR3aa: CASSLKGLNTEAFF
CDR3nt: TGTGCCAGCTCGCTCAAGGGGCTCAACACTGAAGCTTTCTTT

j_gene: TRBJ1-4
abundance: -
d_gene: -
v_gene: TRBV12-5
CDR3aa: CASGLVLMGGGNPEKLFF
CDR3nt: TGTGCTAGTGGTTTGGTTTTGATGGGTGGAGGGAATCCGGAAAAACTGTTTTTT

j_gene: TRBJ1-2
abundance: -
d_gene: -
v_gene: TRBV5-1
CDR3aa: CASSLEAGQVDGYTF
CDR3nt: TGCGCCAGCAGCTTGGAAGCGGGGCAGGTGGACGGCTACACCTTC

j_gene: TRBJ1-2
abundance: -
d_gene: -
v_gene: TRBV9
CDR3aa: CASSVVGQGPNYGYTF
CDR3nt: TGTGCCAGCAGCGTAGTGGGCCAGGGGCCTAACTATGGCTACACCTTC

j_gene: TRBJ1-5
abundance: -
d_gene: -
v_gene: TRBV6-2/TRBV6-3
CDR3aa: CASSYVGQSQPQHF
CDR3nt: TGTGCCAGCAGTTACGTAGGACAGTCGCAGCCCCAGCATTTT

j_gene: TRBJ2-5
abundance: -
d_gene: TRBD2
v_gene: TRBV5-1
CDR3aa: CASSLGTSGVETQYF
CDR3nt: TGCGCCAGCAGCTTGGGGACTAGCGGGGTTGAGACCCAGTACTTC

j_gene: TRBJ1-4
abundance: -
d_gene: TRBD1
v_gene: TRBV7-2
CDR3aa: CASTKRGTDQEKLFF
CDR3nt: TGTGCCAGCACCAAGAGAGGGACAGATCAAGAGAAACTGTTTTTT

j_gene: TRBJ2-3
abundance: -
d_gene: TRBD1
v_gene: TRBV29-1
CDR3aa: CSVDRESDTQYF
CDR3nt: TGCAGCGTCGACAGGGAGTCCGATACGCAGTATTTT

j_gene: TRBJ1-1
abundance: -
d_gene: TRBD1
v_gene: TRBV7-9
CDR3aa: CASSLTKGQGNTEAFF
CDR3nt: TGTGCCAGCAGCTTAACAAAGGGACAGGGAAACACTGAAGCTTTCTTT

j_gene: TRBJ1-4
abundance: -
d_gene: -
v_gene: TRBV9
CDR3aa: CASSVGNTPGEKLFF
CDR3nt: TGTGCCAGCAGCGTAGGCAACACTCCGGGGGAAAAACTGTTTTTT

j_gene: TRBJ1-2
abundance: -
d_gene: -
v_gene: TRBV5-1
CDR3aa: CASTRGEVPNYGYTF
CDR3nt: TGCGCCAGCACCCGAGGCGAGGTCCCTAACTATGGCTACACCTTC

j_gene: TRBJ2-1
abundance: -
d_gene: -
v_gene: TRBV4-2
CDR3aa: CASSQEGGGVGNEQFF
CDR3nt: TGTGCCAGCAGCCAAGAAGGTGGAGGGGTCGGTAATGAGCAGTTCTTC

j_gene: TRBJ1-2
abundance: few
d_gene: -
v_gene: TRBV19
CDR3aa: CASSIGTVPRYTF
CDR3nt: TGTGCCAGTAGTATAGGAACAGTTCCACGCTACACCTTC

j_gene: TRBJ1-1
abundance: -
d_gene: TRBD1
v_gene: TRBV6-2/TRBV6-3
CDR3aa: CASSDTTGKETEAFF
CDR3nt: TGTGCCAGCAGTGACACGACAGGGAAGGAGACTGAAGCTTTCTTT

j_gene: TRBJ1-5
abundance: -
d_gene: -
v_gene: TRBV18
CDR3aa: CASSPLPRGRGTQPQHF
CDR3nt: TGTGCCAGCTCACCTCTCCCTCGGGGCAGGGGAACTCAGCCCCAGCATTTT

j_gene: TRBJ1-1
abundance: -
d_gene: -
v_gene: TRBV6-5
CDR3aa: CASSLDRMNTEAFF
CDR3nt: TGTGCCAGCAGTCTCGACAGGATGAACACTGAAGCTTTCTTT

j_gene: TRBJ2-7
abundance: -
d_gene: TRBD2
v_gene: TRBV5-1
CDR3aa: CASSLDFPSGGAYEQYF
CDR3nt: TGCGCCAGCAGCTTGGACTTCCCTAGCGGGGGGGCGTACGAGCAGTACTTC

j_gene: TRBJ1-2
abundance: -
d_gene: -
v_gene: TRBV5-1
CDR3aa: CASSPPGAGYGYTF
CDR3nt: TGCGCCAGCAGCCCGCCAGGGGCGGGCTATGGCTACACCTTC

j_gene: TRBJ2-3
abundance: -
d_gene: -
v_gene: TRBV7-2
CDR3aa: CASSLALSGTDTQYF
CDR3nt: TGTGCCAGCAGCTTAGCGTTAAGCGGCACAGATACGCAGTATTTT

j_gene: TRBJ1-5
abundance: -
d_gene: TRBD1
v_gene: TRBV20-1
CDR3aa: CSASRRGPNQPQHF
CDR3nt: TGCAGTGCTAGTAGGAGGGGGCCCAATCAGCCCCAGCATTTT

j_gene: TRBJ2-1
abundance: -
d_gene: -
v_gene: TRBV24-1
CDR3aa: CATSDGGDHSIYNEQFF
CDR3nt: TGTGCCACCAGTGATGGGGGCGACCATTCCATCTACAATGAGCAGTTCTTC

j_gene: TRBJ2-7
abundance: -
d_gene: -
v_gene: TRBV24-1
CDR3aa: CATSESGQPYEQYF
CDR3nt: TGTGCCACCAGTGAGTCCGGACAGCCCTACGAGCAGTACTTC

j_gene: TRBJ2-7
abundance: -
d_gene: TRBD2
v_gene: TRBV7-6
CDR3aa: CASSRPGLGPLEQYF
CDR3nt: TGTGCCAGCAGCCGCCCGGGACTAGGTCCTCTCGAGCAGTACTTC

j_gene: TRBJ2-5
abundance: once
d_gene: TRBD2
v_gene: TRBV11-2
CDR3aa: CASSLPSGGAWQETQYF
CDR3nt: TGTGCCAGCAGCTTACCTAGCGGGGGGGCCTGGCAAGAGACCCAGTACTTC

j_gene: TRBJ1-2
abundance: -
d_gene: TRBD1
v_gene: TRBV4-1
CDR3aa: CASSPTLGQTIYGYTF
CDR3nt: TGCGCCAGCAGCCCGACCCTGGGACAGACAATCTATGGCTACACCTTC

j_gene: TRBJ1-2
abundance: -
d_gene: -
v_gene: TRBV7-9
CDR3aa: CASSPGAIYGYTF
CDR3nt: TGTGCCAGCAGCCCAGGGGCCATCTATGGCTACACCTTC

j_gene: TRBJ1-5
abundance: -
d_gene: -
v_gene: TRBV28
CDR3aa: CASSLGRQVNQPQHF
CDR3nt: TGTGCCAGCAGTTTAGGTCGACAAGTCAATCAGCCCCAGCATTTT

j_gene: TRBJ2-2
abundance: -
d_gene: TRBD2
v_gene: TRBV5-1
CDR3aa: CASSFGTSGVNTGELFF
CDR3nt: TGCGCCAGCAGCTTCGGAACTAGCGGGGTTAACACCGGGGAGCTGTTTTTT

j_gene: TRBJ1-5
abundance: -
d_gene: -
v_gene: TRBV18
CDR3aa: CASSPPGVNPNQPQHF
CDR3nt: TGTGCCAGCTCACCACCGGGAGTGAACCCCAATCAGCCCCAGCATTTT

j_gene: TRBJ2-2
abundance: -
d_gene: -
v_gene: TRBV28
CDR3aa: CASSSRKSRDTGELFF
CDR3nt: TGTGCCAGCAGCTCCCGCAAATCCCGGGACACCGGGGAGCTGTTTTTT

j_gene: TRBJ2-1
abundance: -
d_gene: TRBD1
v_gene: TRBV24-1
CDR3aa: CATSARRTGGYEQFF
CDR3nt: TGTGCCACCAGTGCTAGAAGGACAGGGGGGTATGAGCAGTTCTTC

j_gene: TRBJ2-7
abundance: -
d_gene: TRBD1
v_gene: TRBV6-5
CDR3aa: CATLRQGPDEQYF
CDR3nt: TGTGCCACCCTGCGACAGGGGCCCGACGAGCAGTACTTC

j_gene: TRBJ2-3
abundance: few
d_gene: -
v_gene: TRBV24-1
CDR3aa: CATSVPRGAASDTQYF
CDR3nt: TGTGCCACCAGTGTCCCACGGGGGGCGGCATCAGATACGCAGTATTTT